The 24 T cell receptor beta chains below come from one sample, sequenced in a study of blood T cells in healthy people across ages. A J-beta primer mix and a sample-barcoded 5' primer were used in a second PCR of about 6 to 12 cycles. TCRdb fed the 5' RACE reads into MiXCR, producing one record per CDR3 protein. The sample includes over 600,000 distinct CDR3 sequences, roughly two fifths seen only once; the top ten take approximately 31%. The source material was blood. The receptor source for this set is a man older than 75 in good health.

This clonotype was seen many times. The chain couples TRBV25-1 to TRBJ2-7, with 7 bases matching TRBD1. The CDR3 is 12 amino acids. The V and J ends lost 8 bases and 2 bases, in that order; junction bases with no gene match: 3. Germline V gives CDR1 MGHDK, CDR2 SYGVNS. The CDR3: CASGDRAYEQYF. The DNA for the CDR3 is TGTGCCAGCGGAGACAGGGCCTACGAGCAGTACTTC.

The rearrangement joins TRBV9 to TRBJ2-1; tentatively, D is TRBD1 or TRBD2 (5 bases each). The CDR3 length is 15 residues. V was shortened by 1 base and J by 11 bases, with 19 bases between the two germline ends. The germline gives CDR1 SGDLS, CDR2 YYNGEE. The CDR3 here is CASSVTGDALIQQFF. The CDR3 DNA is TGTGCCAGCAGCGTAACCGGGGACGCCTTGATCCAGCAGTTCTTC.

The chain carries TRBV19 and TRBJ2-7; 7 bases align to TRBD1. CDR1 and CDR2 (germline): LNHDA, SQIVND (reference sequence). V lost 2 bases, J lost 1 base, and 5 bases stayed unmatched. The CDR3 runs to 15 residues. CDR3 amino acids: CASSIRHRGSYEQYF. The CDR3 DNA reads TGTGCCAGTAGTATACGCCACAGGGGTTCCTACGAGCAGTACTTC.

Concerning this clonotype: This may arise from a read error, as a much more abundant clone is one base away. The J gene is TRBJ2-5, the V gene TRBV29-1, with 7 nucleotides matching TRBD1. The germline V gene encodes CDR1 SQVTM and CDR2 ANQGSEA. The CDR3 covers 13 residues. The CDR3 here is CNVRYRGWETQYF. Here the CDR3 DNA reads TGCAACGTTAGGTACAGGGGCTGGGAGACCCAGTACTTC.

The CDR3 spells CALGGGHPNQPQHF. The CDR3 DNA sequence: TGTGCCTTAGGGGGGGGACACCCCAATCAGCCCCAGCATTTT. The chain employs TRBV30 and TRBJ1-5; TRBD1 might be the D (6 bases). Per the germline V gene, CDR1 is GTSNPN and CDR2 is SVGIG (reference sequence). The CDR3 extends over 14 amino acids. Trimming took 7 bases from V and 3 from J, leaving 16 bases between them. The entire variable domain, with the rest obtained from reference TRBV30 and TRBJ1-5, is as follows: SQTIHQWPATLVQPVGSPLSLECTVEGTSNPNLYWYRQAAGRGLQLLFYSVGIGQISSEVPQNLSASRPQDRQFILSSKKLLLSDSGFYLCALGGGHPNQPQHFGDGTRLSIL.

The chain links TRBV6-5 to TRBJ1-6; no firm D call. There are 14 residues in the CDR3. Germline V gene lookup returns CDR1 MNHEY and CDR2 SVGAGI. V lost 7 bases, J lost 4 bases, and 11 bases lay in between. The chain's CDR3 is CASTGSDYNSPLHF. Here the CDR3 DNA reads TGTGCCAGCACAGGATCCGATTATAATTCACCCCTCCACTTT.

This chain uses TRBV29-1 with TRBJ1-1, with TRBD1 as a possible D gene (6 bases). Trimming left V 5 bases short and J 3 bases short, with 10 bases between. This CDR3 has 12 amino acids. CDR1 is SQVTM and CDR2 is ANQGSEA in the germline V gene. CDR3 DNA sequence: TGCAGCGTTCCAAGGGGGTACACTGAAGCTTTCTTT. As protein: CSVPRGYTEAFF.

V is TRBV20-1 and J is TRBJ2-5; maybe TRBD1 (7 bases). The ends were cut back, 6 bases at V and 5 bases at J, with 16 bases in the middle. Germline-derived CDR1 and CDR2 are DFQATT and SNEGSKA (reference sequence). This CDR3 comprises 13 residues. Here the CDR3 DNA reads TGCAGTGCCAGGGGGGAAGTGAGGGAGACCCAGTACTTC. Translated: CSARGEVRETQYF.

The gene calls are TRBV5-1 and TRBJ2-1, with D tentatively TRBD2 (6 bases). The V and J ends lost 0 bases and 4 bases respectively, with 11 bases between them. This CDR3 region has 15 residues. Per the germline V gene, CDR1 is SGHRS and CDR2 is YFSETQ. The DNA of the CDR3 is TGCGCCAGCAGCTTGGTAGTCGGGGGATACAATGAGCAGTTCTTC. As protein: CASSLVVGGYNEQFF.

J is TRBJ2-1 and V is TRBV12-3 or TRBV12-4, with 9 bases lining up with TRBD2. Near its end, the DNA agrees better with TRBJ2-7, so the J call may be wrong. This CDR3 spans 15 amino acids. The CDR3 loop is CASSFMTSGYNEQYF. The CDR3 DNA sequence: TGTGCCAGCAGTTTTATGACTAGCGGTTACAATGAGCAGTACTTC.

This chain uses TRBV4-3 with TRBJ2-7; maybe TRBD1 (6 bases). CDR1 and CDR2 from the germline V gene are LGHNA and YSLEER. The V gene lost 4 bases and the J gene lost 2 bases, with 12 bases spanning the gap. The CDR3 is 14 residues long. The CDR3 nucleotides are TGCGCCAGCAGCCCCCGGACAGCTGCCTACGAGCAGTACTTC. It yields the protein CASSPRTAAYEQYF.

A word on this clonotype: An end of the junction differs from the germline gene, which may be a read error. CDR3 nucleotide sequence: TGTGCCAGCAGTCCCCTCAGGGGGCCCTACAACGAGCAGTTCTTC. This encodes CASSPLRGPYNEQFF. The chain is built from TRBV28 and TRBJ2-1, with 8 bases that match TRBD1. The germline CDR1 and CDR2 sequences are MDHEN and SYDVKM. This CDR3 spans 15 amino acids.

This chain uses TRBV10-1 with TRBJ2-7; D ambiguous. CDR1 and CDR2 (germline): WNHNN, SYGVQD (reference sequence). The CDR3 covers 14 residues. Trimming took off 2 bases at V and 4 bases at J, with 12 bases between the two ends. The CDR3 DNA reads as TGCGCCAGCAGTGAGCCCTGGACCCTTTACGAGCAGTACTTC. As protein: CASSEPWTLYEQYF.

This clonotype showed up just a few times. CDR3 nucleotides: TGTGCCAGCAGCTTATCGGGAGGGATAGGGACCATATATTTT. Its translation: CASSLSGGIGTIYF. This chain links TRBV7-2 with TRBJ1-3; D gene unclear. The germline V gene has CDR1 SGHTA and CDR2 FQGNSA. CDR3 length: 14 residues. V dropped 2 bases and J dropped 10 bases, with 15 bases sitting between them.

The J gene is TRBJ2-7, the V gene TRBV5-1, with unresolved D. Looked up from germline, CDR1 is SGHRS and CDR2 is YFSETQ. This CDR3 is 13 amino acids long. Trimming stripped 0 bases from V and 7 bases from J, with 11 bases between. The DNA of the CDR3 is TGCGCCAGCAGCTTGGATCCGGTCGTTGAGCAGTACTTC. Amino acids: CASSLDPVVEQYF. Variable domain in full (rest from reference TRBV5-1 and TRBJ2-7): KAGVTQTPRYLIKTRGQQVTLSCSPISGHRSVSWYQQTPGQGLQFLFEYFSETQRNKGNFPGRFSGRQFSNSRSEMNVSTLELGDSALYLCASSLDPVVEQYFGPGTRLTVT.

This clonotype was detected a few times. The chain links TRBV7-9 to TRBJ2-5, with 13 bases identical to TRBD2. The J call may not be correct, given that the DNA end is closer to TRBJ2-7. The CDR3 is made up of 15 amino acids. Looked up from germline, CDR1 is SEHNR and CDR2 is FQNEAQ (reference sequence). The CDR3 nucleotides read TGTGCCAGCAGCTTCACTAGCGGGAGGGCCGACGAGCAGTACTTC. Residues: CASSFTSGRADEQYF.

This sequence joins TRBV6-2 or TRBV6-3 and TRBJ2-2; perhaps TRBD1 as D (6 bases). This CDR3 spans 15 amino acids. The germline V gene has CDR1 MNHEY and CDR2 SVGEGT. V lost 7 bases to trimming and J lost 4 bases, with 16 bases between them. The CDR3 loop is CASIPGTTSTGELFF. The CDR3 DNA follows: TGTGCCAGCATTCCCGGGACAACCTCCACCGGGGAGCTGTTTTTT.

This chain connects TRBV7-2 to TRBJ1-2; possible D gene TRBD1, 5 bases. Per germline, CDR1 SGHTA and CDR2 FQGNSA. The CDR3 spans 14 residues. The V and J ends lost 5 bases and 3 bases respectively, with 13 bases between them. CDR3 in DNA: TGTGCCAGCAGCCCCGGGGACGGACACTATGGCTACACCTTC. Its translation is CASSPGDGHYGYTF.

This clonotype was found a few times. The V and J genes are TRBV6-5 and TRBJ2-3; 11 bases are a match to TRBD1. V lost 2 bases to trimming and J lost 3 bases; unmatched junction nucleotides: 10. The CDR3 totals 18 residues. CDR1 is MNHEY, CDR2 SVGAGI, per germline. DNA of the CDR3: TGTGCCAGCAGTTACGGAGGAGGGGGACAGGGGGTTACAGATACGCAGTATTTT. Protein product: CASSYGGGGQGVTDTQYF.

This clonotype was observed a handful of times. This chain joins TRBV5-1 and TRBJ1-6, with a tentative D call TRBD1 (5 bases). The V and J ends lost 0 bases and 8 bases respectively, with 12 bases between them. There are 15 residues in the CDR3. Germline V CDR1 and CDR2: SGHRS, YFSETQ. Here the CDR3 DNA reads TGCGCCAGCAGCTTGGGGCAGGGCGAGCATTCACCCCTCCACTTT. It is translated as CASSLGQGEHSPLHF.

The table lists this clonotype with many counts. The chain has TRBV28 and TRBJ2-3, with a tentative D call TRBD1 (7 bases). This CDR3 comprises 13 residues. V was clipped by 5 bases and J by 6 bases, with 12 bases between them. The germline V gene has CDR1 MDHEN and CDR2 SYDVKM. CDR3 sequence: CASSGGTVDTQYF. The CDR3 coding sequence is TGTGCCAGCAGTGGGGGGACAGTGGATACGCAGTATTTT.

This clonotype was detected a few times. The J gene is TRBJ2-7, the V gene TRBV7-9; TRBD2 matches at 14 bases. The CDR3 totals 18 residues. J lost 0 bases, V lost 3 bases, and 7 bases had no gene match. Germline CDR1 SEHNR, CDR2 FQNEAQ (reference sequence). CDR3 amino acids: CASSLATGTSGGSYEQYF. Here the CDR3 DNA reads TGTGCCAGCAGCTTGGCAACCGGGACTAGCGGGGGCTCCTACGAGCAGTACTTC. Full variable domain (rest looked up from reference TRBV7-9 and TRBJ2-7): DTGVSQNPRHKITKRGQNVTFRCDPISEHNRLYWYRQTLGQGPEFLTYFQNEAQLEKSRLLSDRFSAERPKGSFSTLEIQRTEQGDSAMYLCASSLATGTSGGSYEQYFGPGTRLTVT.

This clonotype occurred a few times. V is TRBV7-8 and J is TRBJ2-7; TRBD1 matches 8 bases. Germline trimming cut 3 bases from V and 2 bases from J; bases unmatched to any gene: 6. The germline gives CDR1 SGHVS, CDR2 FQNEAQ. CDR3 length: 15 amino acids. CDR3 in DNA: TGTGCCAGCAGCTTCGACAGGGGTCTAGCCTACGAGCAGTACTTC. Its protein product is CASSFDRGLAYEQYF.

This clonotype was observed a few times. CDR3 sequence reads: CASSLGGTWNTEAFF. CDR3 bases: TGTGCCAGCAGCTTAGGTGGGACGTGGAACACTGAAGCTTTCTTT. The chain links TRBV11-2 to TRBJ1-1; a possible D gene is TRBD1 (5 bases). Per germline, CDR1 SGHAT and CDR2 FQNNGV. The CDR3 has 15 residues. Trimming removed 1 base at V and 1 base at J, with 10 bases between.